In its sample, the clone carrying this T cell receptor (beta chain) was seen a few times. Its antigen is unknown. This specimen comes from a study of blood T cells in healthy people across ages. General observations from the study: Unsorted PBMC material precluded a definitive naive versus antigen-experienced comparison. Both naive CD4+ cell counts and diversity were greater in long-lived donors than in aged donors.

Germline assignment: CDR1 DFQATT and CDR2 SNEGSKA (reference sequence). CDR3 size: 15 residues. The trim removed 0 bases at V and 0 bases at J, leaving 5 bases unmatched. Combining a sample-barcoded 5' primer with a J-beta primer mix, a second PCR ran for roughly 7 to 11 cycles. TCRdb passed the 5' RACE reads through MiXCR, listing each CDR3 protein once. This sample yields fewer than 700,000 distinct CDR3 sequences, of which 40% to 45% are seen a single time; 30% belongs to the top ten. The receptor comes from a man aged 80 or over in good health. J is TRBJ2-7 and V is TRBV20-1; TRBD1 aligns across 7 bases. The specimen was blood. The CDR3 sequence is CSAREPGGASYEQYF. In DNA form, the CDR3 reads TGCAGTGCTAGAGAGCCAGGGGGAGCCTCCTACGAGCAGTACTTC.